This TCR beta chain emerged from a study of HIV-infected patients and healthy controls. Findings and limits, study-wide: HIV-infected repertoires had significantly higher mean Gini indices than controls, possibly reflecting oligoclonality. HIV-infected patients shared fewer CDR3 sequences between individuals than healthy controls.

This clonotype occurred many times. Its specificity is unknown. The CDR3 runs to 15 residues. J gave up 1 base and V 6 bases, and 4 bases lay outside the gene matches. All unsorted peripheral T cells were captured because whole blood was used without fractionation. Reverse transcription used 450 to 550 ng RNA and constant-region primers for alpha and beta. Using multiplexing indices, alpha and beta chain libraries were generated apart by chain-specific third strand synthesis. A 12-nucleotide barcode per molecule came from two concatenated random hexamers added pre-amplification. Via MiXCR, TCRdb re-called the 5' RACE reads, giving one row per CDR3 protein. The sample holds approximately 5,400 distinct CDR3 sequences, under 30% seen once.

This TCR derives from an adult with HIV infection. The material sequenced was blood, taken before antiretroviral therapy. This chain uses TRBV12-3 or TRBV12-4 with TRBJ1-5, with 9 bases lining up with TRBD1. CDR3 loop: CASSRTGVSNQPQHF. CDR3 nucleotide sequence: TGTGCCAGCAGCAGGACAGGGGTCAGCAATCAGCCCCAGCATTTT.